This entry lists 27 T cell receptor beta chains sequenced from one sample in a study of brain T cells in children with intractable seizures (dated by TCRdb to the early 2020s). Libraries were prepared through the immunoSEQ multiplex PCR assay. What TCRdb holds here is the immuneACCESS table cut down to in-frame rearrangements. Part of the clones is not present; checked against another copy, under half of the missing clones reflect an unresolved V gene, and the others are unexplained. The sample data list 70,000 to 85,000 clones, and around 91% of these were observed just once. The ten largest clonotypes hold around 25% of the sample. Explained via the paper, the time point label denotes: resected brain tissue, or blood drawn just prior to surgery. The input for sequencing was peripheral blood, taken at surgery. The receptor source for this set is a girl aged 2 to 9 with Rasmussen encephalitis and intractable seizures.

This clone was recorded at least ten times. The chain couples TRBV5-3 to TRBJ1-3; D not resolved. TRBV5-3 carries the ORF label, with uncertain function. V shed 4 bases and J shed 4 bases, with 21 bases lying between them. CDR3 length: 17 amino acids. CDR3 protein: CARSIPPPTPGGNTIYF. CDR3 in DNA: TGTGCCAGAAGCATACCTCCGCCGACGCCTGGGGGAAACACCATATATTTT.

Note on this clone: This sample also contains other DNA sequences that code for the same CDR3. The chain links TRBV5-1 to TRBJ2-7, with unresolved D. The CDR3 has 12 amino acids. Germline values: CDR1 SGHRS, CDR2 YFSETQ. V gave up 0 bases and J gave up 4 bases, with 5 bases separating them. The CDR3 region has the DNA TGCGCCAGCAGCTTGGGTGGGTACGAGCAGTACTTC. Protein product: CASSLGGYEQYF.

The CDR3 coding sequence is TGTGCCAGCAGCTTAGCGAGCGGGGGGAATCAGCCCCAGCATTTT. Protein product: CASSLASGGNQPQHF. The chain recombines TRBV7-2 with TRBJ1-5, with D tentatively TRBD1 (5 bases). Trimming took 0 bases from V and 4 from J, leaving 10 bases between them. This CDR3 spans 15 amino acids. Germline V gives CDR1 SGHTA, CDR2 FQGNSA.

For this clone: The same CDR3 can be traced to other DNA sequences in this sample. This chain joins TRBV10-1 and TRBJ1-1, with D unresolved. V gave up 5 bases and J gave up 2 bases, with 6 bases separating them. This CDR3 region has 12 residues. Germline V gene data show CDR1 as WNHNN and CDR2 as SYGVQD (reference sequence). The CDR3 DNA follows: TGCGCCAGCAGTCGCGGTAACACTGAAGCTTTCTTT. It translates to CASSRGNTEAFF.

The chain links TRBV18 to TRBJ1-1; D unclear. With 0 bases removed from V and 5 bases from J, the gap between germline ends came to 4 bases. Germline V gene lookup returns CDR1 KGHSH and CDR2 LQKENI. This CDR3 region has 12 residues. This chain's CDR3 is CASSPPVTEAFF. The CDR3 DNA sequence: TGTGCCAGCTCACCACCGGTTACTGAAGCTTTCTTT.

The chain joins TRBV28 to TRBJ2-1; TRBD1 matches 7 bases. There are 14 residues in the CDR3. Germline CDR1 MDHEN, CDR2 SYDVKM. Unmatched junction bases numbered 8, after V lost 3 bases and J lost 9 bases. The CDR3 nucleotides read TGTGCCAGCAGTTTTACAGGGGAACGGATTGAGCAGTTCTTC. This sequence encodes CASSFTGERIEQFF.

The chain joins TRBV4-2 to TRBJ2-1; D not certain. V lost 0 bases to trimming and J lost 7 bases, with 7 bases between them. The germline V gene has CDR1 LGHNA and CDR2 YNFKEQ. CDR3 length equals 13 residues. CDR3 residues: CASSQDGWNEQFF. The DNA of the CDR3 is TGTGCCAGCAGCCAAGATGGGTGGAATGAGCAGTTCTTC.

The chain links TRBV11-2 to TRBJ1-4; no clear D gene. Trimming pared 6 bases from V and 7 bases from J, leaving 6 bases between. CDR3 size: 11 residues. In germline, CDR1 is SGHAT, CDR2 FQNNGV. The CDR3 nucleotides are TGTGCCAGCAGTCTTGCTGAAAAACTGTTTTTT. Translating it yields CASSLAEKLFF.

This rearrangement joins TRBV7-9 to TRBJ1-1; D uncertain. V lost 0 bases and J lost 5, with 1 base in between. The CDR3 has 11 residues. The germline V gene has CDR1 SEHNR and CDR2 FQNEAQ (reference sequence). The CDR3 bases are TGTGCCAGCAGCTTAGCTACTGAAGCTTTCTTT. Encoded protein: CASSLATEAFF.

This clone has a single count. The CDR3 sequence is CASSSSLLEGYTF. Written as DNA, the CDR3 is TGCGCCAGCAGCTCCTCCCTTTTGGAAGGCTACACCTTC. The J gene is TRBJ1-2, the V gene TRBV5-1; D is uncertain. The V gene lost 3 bases and the J gene lost 8 bases, with 14 bases spanning the gap. Germline values: CDR1 SGHRS, CDR2 YFSETQ. The CDR3 is 13 amino acids.

The chain links TRBV11-3 to TRBJ2-7, with 7 bases aligning to TRBD2. The CDR3 runs to 15 residues. V shed 2 bases and J 1 base; nucleotides not matched to a gene: 5. From germline, CDR1 is SGHNT and CDR2 YENEEA. The CDR3 reads CASSLIREVSYEQYF. The CDR3 DNA follows: TGTGCCAGCAGCTTAATTCGGGAGGTGTCCTACGAGCAGTACTTC.

The chain is built from TRBV15 and TRBJ2-3; D is tentatively TRBD1 or TRBD2 (6 bases each). The germline gives CDR1 LNHNV, CDR2 YYDKDF (reference sequence). V lost 1 base, J lost 4 bases, and 12 bases lay in between. This CDR3 region has 15 residues. CDR3: CATSRGGASADTQYF. In DNA form, the CDR3 reads TGTGCCACCAGCAGAGGGGGGGCAAGCGCAGATACGCAGTATTTT.

This chain connects TRBV5-5 to TRBJ1-3; no clear D gene. Trimming cost V 4 bases and J 0 bases, with 11 bases left between them. This CDR3 comprises 15 residues. Germline lookup yields CDR1 SGHKS and CDR2 YYEKEE (reference sequence). The CDR3 DNA follows: TGTGCCAGCAGCCTGGTGGGCAGCTCTGGAAACACCATATATTTT. Translating gives CASSLVGSSGNTIYF.

V and J are TRBV19 and TRBJ1-5; D may be TRBD1 (6 bases). The CDR3 totals 15 residues. Trimming pared 4 bases from V and 1 base from J, leaving 11 bases between. Per the germline V gene, CDR1 is LNHDA and CDR2 is SQIVND (reference sequence). The CDR3 bases are TGTGCCAGTAGTAAGGGGGGGAAAAGCAATCAGCCCCAGCATTTT. The encoded protein is CASSKGGKSNQPQHF.

The rearrangement uses TRBV5-5 and TRBJ1-1, with no clear D. Germline assignment: CDR1 SGHKS and CDR2 YYEKEE (reference sequence). The V gene lost 0 bases and the J gene lost 6 bases, with 12 bases spanning the gap. The CDR3 loop spans 14 amino acids. CDR3 protein: CASSLALQRAEAFF. CDR3 coding DNA: TGTGCCAGCAGCTTGGCGCTCCAACGGGCTGAAGCTTTCTTT.

This chain joins TRBV2 and TRBJ1-2; TRBD1 matches 9 bases. V shed 6 bases and J 8 bases; nucleotides not matched to a gene: 10. CDR3 length: 14 residues. From germline, CDR1 is SNHLY and CDR2 FYNNEI. The chain's CDR3 is CASRGDRAIRGYTF. CDR3 sequence (DNA): TGTGCCAGCAGGGGGGACAGGGCGATTCGCGGCTACACCTTC.

This clone has only one observation. The chain uses TRBV6-2 or TRBV6-3 and TRBJ1-5; no clear D. Trimming stripped 7 bases from V and 4 bases from J, with 11 bases between. The length of the CDR3 is 13 residues. Germline CDR1 MNHEY, CDR2 SVGEGT. The CDR3 coding sequence is TGTGCCAGCAACCCAGTTGGGAATCAGCCCCAGCATTTT. Translating it yields CASNPVGNQPQHF.

The J gene is TRBJ2-7, the V gene TRBV6-5; 7 bases match TRBD1. This CDR3 region has 13 residues. Trimming removed 5 bases from V and 5 bases from J; junction bases left unmatched: 6. CDR1 MNHEY and CDR2 SVGAGI come from the germline V gene. As DNA, the CDR3 is TGTGCCAGCAGTAAGACAGGGCTCAACGAGCAGTACTTC. Its protein product is CASSKTGLNEQYF.

Concerning this clone itself: A junction boundary mismatches the germline segment, possibly from a read error. The chain joins TRBV6-4 to TRBJ1-2; D not certain. Looked up from germline, CDR1 is MRHNA and CDR2 is SNTAGT. The CDR3 spans 16 residues. CDR3 sequence reads: CASSDSMYGSHYGYTF. The CDR3 coding sequence is TGTGCCAGCAGTGACTCGATGTACGGCAGCCACTACGGCTACACCTTC.

V gene TRBV5-4 combines with J gene TRBJ1-2; D is undetermined. In germline, CDR1 is SGHNT, CDR2 YYREEE (reference sequence). The V end lost 4 bases, the J end lost 2 bases, and 15 bases lay between the germline ends. The CDR3 is 15 amino acids. As DNA, the CDR3 is TGTGCCAGCAGCCCCACTGCTACACCGAACTATGGCTACACCTTC. Translation gives CASSPTATPNYGYTF.

This rearrangement joins TRBV2 to TRBJ2-6, with D unresolved. CDR3 length: 15 residues. Germline V gives CDR1 SNHLY, CDR2 FYNNEI. V dropped 2 bases and J dropped 0 bases, with 5 bases sitting between them. The CDR3 protein is CASSERYSGANVLTF. The CDR3 DNA is TGTGCCAGCAGTGAAAGGTACTCTGGGGCCAACGTCCTGACTTTC.

The rearrangement uses TRBV4-1 and TRBJ1-6; D not resolved. This CDR3 region has 16 residues. With 0 bases removed from V and 8 bases from J, the gap between germline ends came to 14 bases. Germline CDR1 reads MGHRA; CDR2 reads YSYEKL. CDR3 loop: CASSQEVTARHSPLHF. The CDR3 coding sequence is TGCGCCAGCAGCCAAGAGGTCACAGCTCGTCATTCACCCCTCCACTTT.

The chain has TRBV27 and TRBJ2-7; D unresolved. The ends were cut back, 6 bases at V and 3 bases at J, with 12 bases in the middle. This CDR3 contains 13 residues. The germline CDR1 and CDR2 sequences are MNHEY and SMNVEV (reference sequence). The CDR3 coding sequence is TGTGCCAGCAGCCTATTACCGAACTACGAGCAGTACTTC. It encodes CASSLLPNYEQYF.

The CDR3 bases are TGTGCCAGCAGAAGAGTTTCGGGTACCTACAATGAGCAGTTCTTC. Protein sequence: CASRRVSGTYNEQFF. The chain has TRBV27 and TRBJ2-1, with D hard to call. The CDR3 is made up of 15 amino acids. CDR1 is MNHEY and CDR2 is SMNVEV in the germline V gene (reference sequence). V lost 6 bases and J 2 bases, leaving 14 bases between the germline ends.

The V gene is TRBV28, the J gene TRBJ2-7; 8 nucleotides match TRBD1. The germline V gene encodes CDR1 MDHEN and CDR2 SYDVKM. There are 14 residues in the CDR3. The V and J ends lost 8 bases and 1 base, in that order; junction bases with no gene match: 7. DNA of the CDR3: TGTGCCAGCGGTTGGGACAGGACGTCCTACGAGCAGTACTTC. Translation: CASGWDRTSYEQYF.

V and J are TRBV7-9 and TRBJ2-3, with D possibly being TRBD1 (6 bases). The germline gives CDR1 SEHNR, CDR2 FQNEAQ (reference sequence). This CDR3 has 15 amino acids. Trimming left V 1 base short and J 1 base short, with 9 bases between. CDR3 sequence (DNA): TGTGCCAGCAGCTTAGGGACAGAACGCACAGATACGCAGTATTTT. Translating it yields CASSLGTERTDTQYF.

This clone was counted a single time. The chain uses TRBV7-2 and TRBJ1-4; TRBD1 matches at 8 bases. This CDR3 is built from 15 residues. With 4 bases clipped from V and 8 bases from J, the junction kept 9 bases outside the gene matches. CDR1 is SGHTA and CDR2 is FQGNSA in the germline V gene. CDR3 residues: CASSYWTGRGEKLFF. The DNA of the CDR3 is TGTGCCAGCAGCTACTGGACAGGGCGAGGCGAAAAACTGTTTTTT.